The next 30 T cell receptor beta chains were all read from a single sample in a study of beta chain features in type 1 diabetes. The entirety of the isolated RNA underwent reverse transcription, so expressed TCRB transcripts were sequenced. Here immunoSEQ multiplex PCR was the method, and the copy in TCRdb shows in-frame clones only, minus some. The sample includes 450,000 to 550,000 clones, 25% to 35% of them seen just once. The specimen was naive CD4+ T cells from blood. The receptors shown here come from a man aged 18 to 29 in good health.

In regard to this clone: Additional DNA sequences in this sample encode the identical CDR3. This chain uses TRBV30 with TRBJ2-7; a possible D gene is TRBD1 (5 bases). The V and J ends lost 3 bases and 1 base respectively, with 7 bases between them. Germline V gives CDR1 GTSNPN, CDR2 SVGIG (reference sequence). The CDR3 runs 12 residues. CDR3 amino acids: CAWRRGSYEQYF. CDR3 bases: TGTGCCTGGAGAAGGGGATCCTACGAGCAGTACTTC.

The genes are TRBV28 and TRBJ2-4, with 9 bases fitting TRBD2. Germline CDR1 is MDHEN and CDR2 is SYDVKM. The CDR3 spans 16 residues. The V gene end was trimmed by 5 bases and the J gene end by 9 bases; junction bases not matched to a gene: 14. CDR3 in DNA: TGTGCCAGCAGTAAGGCTAGCGGGGAGCCATTAGGCATTCAGTACTTC. It translates to CASSKASGEPLGIQYF.

The CDR3 region is CSVRTTLLVEQFF. CDR3 in DNA: TGCAGCGTAAGGACCACCTTACTAGTGGAGCAGTTCTTC. V usage is TRBV29-1 and J usage is TRBJ2-1; a possible D gene is TRBD2 (5 bases). Germline V gene lookup returns CDR1 SQVTM and CDR2 ANQGSEA. V was pared by 6 bases and J by 10 bases, with 19 bases between. The CDR3 loop spans 13 amino acids.

The chain recombines TRBV10-3 with TRBJ2-1, with TRBD2 matching over 10 bases. The CDR3 length is 15 residues. Germline V gene lookup returns CDR1 ENHRY and CDR2 SYGVKD. V lost 3 bases, J lost 7 bases, and 6 bases stayed unmatched. The CDR3: CAISDASGRVNEQFF. In nucleotides, the CDR3 is TGTGCCATCAGTGATGCGAGCGGGAGGGTTAATGAGCAGTTCTTC.

This clone has a handful of counts. V and J are TRBV30 and TRBJ1-2, with no clear D. Germline values: CDR1 GTSNPN, CDR2 SVGIG (reference sequence). The CDR3 extends over 13 amino acids. V lost 2 bases, J lost 4 bases, and 11 bases lay in between. CDR3 sequence reads: CAWSLGSPYGYTF. The CDR3 DNA follows: TGTGCCTGGAGTTTGGGGTCTCCCTATGGCTACACCTTC.

The chain combines TRBV11-2 with TRBJ2-7; 14 nucleotides match TRBD2. The germline CDR1 and CDR2 sequences are SGHAT and FQNNGV. V lost 5 bases and J lost 3; bases outside the gene matches: 3. The length of the CDR3 is 15 residues. CDR3 in amino acids: CASSEGLAGVYEQYF. The CDR3 DNA is TGTGCCAGCAGCGAGGGACTAGCGGGAGTCTACGAGCAGTACTTC.

This sequence joins TRBV28 and TRBJ1-2, with TRBD1 as a possible D gene (5 bases). Germline V lookup: CDR1 MDHEN, CDR2 SYDVKM. The CDR3 contains 15 residues. Trimming removed 4 bases from V and 4 bases from J, with 16 bases in between. The CDR3 reads CASSSQETRGYGYTF. Here the CDR3 DNA reads TGTGCCAGCAGTTCGCAGGAAACGAGGGGCTATGGCTACACCTTC.

The J gene is TRBJ2-3, the V gene TRBV29-1, with D possibly being TRBD1 (6 bases). The CDR3 runs 14 residues. CDR1 SQVTM and CDR2 ANQGSEA come from the germline V gene. V dropped 2 bases and J dropped 4 bases, with 13 bases sitting between them. The CDR3, as DNA: TGCAGCGTTGAAAAACAGGGCAACGCAGATACGCAGTATTTT. Protein product: CSVEKQGNADTQYF.

The genes are TRBV14 and TRBJ2-7, with no clear D. Germline V gene data show CDR1 as SGHDN and CDR2 as FVKESK. The CDR3 contains 14 residues. V lost 3 bases and J 6 bases, leaving 15 bases between the germline ends. CDR3 amino acids: CASSHSPTSLEQYF. For the CDR3, the DNA is TGTGCCAGCAGCCACAGCCCGACATCGCTCGAGCAGTACTTC. The full variable domain, with the rest looked up from reference TRBV14 and TRBJ2-7, is EAGVTQFPSHSVIEKGQTVTLRCDPISGHDNLYWYRRVMGKEIKFLLHFVKESKQDESGMPNNRFLAERTGGTYSTLKVQPAELEDSGVYFCASSHSPTSLEQYFGPGTRLTVT.

The chain uses TRBV2 and TRBJ2-3, with no clear D. V dropped 4 bases and J dropped 2 bases, with 10 bases sitting between them. There are 14 residues in the CDR3. CDR1 is SNHLY, CDR2 FYNNEI, per germline. CDR3 protein: CASSGAISTDTQYF. In nucleotides, the CDR3 is TGTGCCAGCAGTGGGGCTATTTCCACAGATACGCAGTATTTT.

The V call is TRBV7-9, the J call TRBJ2-1; D might be TRBD1 or TRBD2, each matching 6 bases. The V end lost 5 bases, the J end lost 6 bases, and 11 bases lay between the germline ends. The length of the CDR3 is 13 residues. CDR1 and CDR2 (germline): SEHNR, FQNEAQ (reference sequence). The CDR3 DNA sequence: TGTGCCAGCAGCCAAGGGGGGCCCAATGAGCAGTTCTTC. Translated, it gives CASSQGGPNEQFF.

The chain employs TRBV7-2 and TRBJ2-4; D possibly uses TRBD1 or TRBD2 (5 bases each). Germline V gene sequence: CDR1 SGHTA, CDR2 FQGNSA. This CDR3 spans 14 amino acids. V lost 5 bases to trimming and J lost 8 bases, with 16 bases between them. This CDR3 reads CASSPLGQGDIQYF. DNA for the CDR3: TGTGCCAGCAGCCCGCTTGGGCAGGGAGACATTCAGTACTTC.

This clone was observed a few times. The chain recombines TRBV13 with TRBJ2-6; D is undetermined. Germline loops: CDR1 PRHDT, CDR2 FYEKMQ (reference sequence). This CDR3 comprises 15 residues. Trimming took 8 bases from V and 0 from J, leaving 11 bases between them. The CDR3 protein is CASGRWYSGANVLTF. The CDR3 bases are TGTGCCAGCGGTCGGTGGTACTCTGGGGCCAACGTCCTGACTTTC.

This clone was counted only a few times. CDR3 amino acids: CSAQWDEQYF. CDR3 in DNA: TGCAGTGCTCAATGGGACGAGCAGTACTTC. This rearrangement joins TRBV20-1 to TRBJ2-7; D is uncertain. The V gene's germline CDR1 is DFQATT and CDR2 SNEGSKA (reference sequence). Trimming pared 5 bases from V and 5 bases from J, leaving 7 bases between. This CDR3 region has 10 residues.

This clone was observed a handful of times. The rearrangement uses TRBV30 and TRBJ2-3; D is possibly TRBD1 or TRBD2 (6 bases each). V lost 3 bases, J lost 4 bases, and 11 bases lay in between. The CDR3 loop spans 13 amino acids. Germline V gives CDR1 GTSNPN, CDR2 SVGIG (reference sequence). The CDR3 sequence: CAWSMEGADTQYF. The CDR3, as DNA: TGTGCCTGGAGCATGGAGGGGGCAGATACGCAGTATTTT.

This clone was detected a few times. The chain joins TRBV20-1 to TRBJ2-1; D is unclear. Germline assignment: CDR1 DFQATT and CDR2 SNEGSKA (reference sequence). The CDR3 has 11 residues. The ends were cut back, 1 base at V and 8 bases at J, with 6 bases in the middle. CDR3 bases: TGCAGTGCTAGAGCTCGGGATGAGCAGTTCTTC. Translation gives CSARARDEQFF.

This clone was seen a few times. The rearrangement uses TRBV25-1 and TRBJ2-3, with no clear D. Trimming shortened V by 6 bases and J by 0 bases, and 10 bases separated the two germline ends. This CDR3 contains 14 residues. The germline V gene encodes CDR1 MGHDK and CDR2 SYGVNS. The CDR3 nucleotides read TGTGCCAGCAGCTCCGAACGAAGCACAGATACGCAGTATTTT. Amino acid sequence: CASSSERSTDTQYF.

This clone was seen a few times. This CDR3 is also generated by other DNA sequences in the sample. The chain is built from TRBV11-2 and TRBJ2-7, with D unresolved. Germline V gene sequence: CDR1 SGHAT, CDR2 FQNNGV. Trimming left V 5 bases short and J 2 bases short, with 4 bases between. The CDR3 is 11 residues long. The CDR3 sequence: CASSPAYEQYF. DNA for the CDR3: TGTGCCAGCAGCCCCGCCTACGAGCAGTACTTC.

The genes are TRBV6-6 and TRBJ2-1; 7 bases match TRBD2. J gave up 4 bases and V 9 bases, and 9 bases lay outside the gene matches. This CDR3 has 14 amino acids. Germline CDR1 and CDR2: MNHNY and SVGAGI (reference sequence). Written as DNA, the CDR3 is TGTGCCAGTTCCCGTAGCGGGCAATACAATGAGCAGTTCTTC. This codes for CASSRSGQYNEQFF.

The genes are TRBV19 and TRBJ1-2, with TRBD1 as a possible D gene (6 bases). Trimming stripped 3 bases from V and 2 bases from J, with 10 bases between. CDR1 is LNHDA and CDR2 is SQIVND in the germline V gene (reference sequence). This CDR3 spans 14 amino acids. In DNA form, the CDR3 reads TGTGCCAGTAGTATGGACAGCAGAAACTATGGCTACACCTTC. This sequence encodes CASSMDSRNYGYTF.

This clone was observed a few times. This chain links TRBV7-8 with TRBJ2-7, with 11 bases identical to TRBD2. This CDR3 comprises 16 residues. V lost 0 bases to trimming and J lost 5 bases; unmatched junction nucleotides: 6. Germline V gene sequence: CDR1 SGHVS, CDR2 FQNEAQ. CDR3 nucleotide sequence: TGTGCCAGCAGCTTAGCGCTAGCGGGAGGTTCTAACGAGCAGTACTTC. It yields the protein CASSLALAGGSNEQYF.

The chain is built from TRBV4-2 and TRBJ2-1; TRBD2 matches at 15 bases. V was pared by 3 bases and J by 0 bases, with 9 bases of the junction left unmatched. The CDR3 length is 20 residues. Germline values: CDR1 LGHNA, CDR2 YNFKEQ. The chain's CDR3 is CASSQVGLAGGKSSYNEQFF. Here the CDR3 DNA reads TGTGCCAGCAGCCAGGTCGGACTAGCGGGAGGGAAGAGCTCCTACAATGAGCAGTTCTTC.

This clone was counted between two and nine times. V is TRBV6-6 and J is TRBJ2-3, with unresolved D. The V end was cut by 2 bases, the J end by 0 bases, with 9 bases between. Germline V gene lookup returns CDR1 MNHNY and CDR2 SVGAGI (reference sequence). This CDR3 spans 15 amino acids. The CDR3 DNA is TGTGCCAGCAGTTACAGTCGGCTAAGCACAGATACGCAGTATTTT. Translating gives CASSYSRLSTDTQYF.

The chain carries TRBV5-4 and TRBJ2-3; 9 nucleotides line up with TRBD1. The CDR3 loop spans 15 amino acids. Losses at the gene ends were 5 bases for V and 2 bases for J; bases not matched to a gene: 6. From germline, CDR1 is SGHNT and CDR2 YYREEE (reference sequence). CDR3 DNA: TGTGCCAGCAGAGCCGGACAGGGGACCACAGATACGCAGTATTTT. Its protein is CASRAGQGTTDTQYF.

This clone was found a few times. The V gene is TRBV30, the J gene TRBJ2-3; 9 nucleotides align to TRBD1. V dropped 0 bases and J dropped 2; count of bases not matched to a gene: 12. Looked up from germline, CDR1 is GTSNPN and CDR2 is SVGIG (reference sequence). The CDR3 contains 18 residues. CDR3 residues: CAWSVLSVRDRVTDTQYF. The CDR3 nucleotides are TGTGCCTGGAGTGTACTGTCGGTCCGGGACAGGGTCACAGATACGCAGTATTTT.

This clone turned up a few times. The rearrangement links TRBV7-2 to TRBJ2-2, with 8 positions matching TRBD2. With V trimmed by 3 bases and J by 7 bases, 1 base remained unmatched. Germline V gene data show CDR1 as SGHTA and CDR2 as FQGNSA. The CDR3 extends over 13 amino acids. The CDR3 bases are TGTGCCAGCAGCTTTGGGACTAGCGGGGAGCTGTTTTTT. Translating it yields CASSFGTSGELFF.

V gene TRBV5-1 combines with J gene TRBJ2-7; no reliable D call. Germline V gene data show CDR1 as SGHRS and CDR2 as YFSETQ. This CDR3 is built from 14 residues. V dropped 0 bases and J dropped 0 bases, with 7 bases sitting between them. The CDR3 DNA follows: TGCGCCAGCAGCTTGGTTCTCGGCTCCTACGAGCAGTACTTC. Translated, it gives CASSLVLGSYEQYF.

The CDR3 reads CASSLVRETGEQYF. CDR3 DNA sequence: TGTGCCAGCAGTTTAGTACGTGAGACCGGAGAGCAGTACTTC. J is TRBJ2-7 and V is TRBV28, with D unresolved. Germline CDR1 MDHEN, CDR2 SYDVKM. Trimming pared 2 bases from V and 7 bases from J, leaving 15 bases between. The CDR3 is 14 amino acids.

This chain connects TRBV15 to TRBJ2-4; 8 nucleotides align to TRBD1. CDR1 and CDR2 from the germline V gene are LNHNV and YYDKDF (reference sequence). The V gene end was trimmed by 1 base and the J gene end by 1 base; junction bases not matched to a gene: 0. The length of the CDR3 is 15 residues. The CDR3 DNA sequence: TGTGCCACCAGCAGAGGGACAGGGGCCAAAAACATTCAGTACTTC. Protein sequence: CATSRGTGAKNIQYF.

A few counts support this clone. CDR3 coding DNA: TGTGCCAGCAGTTCTCCTTCCCCGGGACTAGCGGAAGATACGCAGTATTTT. It translates to CASSSPSPGLAEDTQYF. The gene calls are TRBV7-2 and TRBJ2-3, with 11 bases that match TRBD2. With V trimmed by 6 bases and J by 5 bases, 13 bases remained unmatched. This CDR3 spans 17 amino acids. The germline V gene has CDR1 SGHTA and CDR2 FQGNSA.